Below, 30 T cell receptor beta chains from the same sample are listed, as sequenced in a study of PD-L1 blockade in urothelial cancer. Only in-frame clones appear in the TCRdb table, and some are missing; sequencing was by immunoSEQ multiplex PCR. The sample lists tens of thousands of clones, about 83% occurring once. Regarding time point: pretreatment peripheral blood. This specimen was PBMCs, taken around atezolizumab (anti-PD-L1) treatment. These receptors were collected from a man aged 55 to 70 with urothelial cancer.

V is TRBV4-1 and J is TRBJ2-5; 8 positions match TRBD2. Germline V gene data show CDR1 as MGHRA and CDR2 as YSYEKL. Trimming took 1 base from V and 6 from J; bases not matched to a gene: 16. This CDR3 has 18 amino acids. The CDR3 region is CASSQASGSGVGLKTQYF. CDR3 in DNA: TGCGCCAGCAGCCAAGCTAGCGGGTCCGGCGTAGGGTTGAAGACCCAGTACTTC.

The chain joins TRBV4-2 to TRBJ1-3, with D hard to call. CDR3 size: 16 residues. CDR1 and CDR2 from the germline V gene are LGHNA and YNFKEQ. V was cut by 0 bases and J by 0 bases, with 9 bases left in between. CDR3: CASSQDRRFSGNTIYF. DNA of the CDR3: TGTGCCAGCAGCCAAGATAGGAGATTCTCTGGAAACACCATATATTTT.

This clone was picked up one time. The chain carries TRBV5-1 and TRBJ1-5; D may be TRBD1 (5 bases). V shed 4 bases and J shed 11 bases, with 25 bases lying between them. The CDR3 is 16 amino acids. Germline V CDR1 and CDR2: SGHRS, YFSETQ. CDR3 region: CASSQEGPGRVWTQHF. The CDR3 DNA is TGCGCCAGCAGCCAGGAGGGCCCAGGGCGGGTTTGGACCCAGCATTTT.

The chain's CDR3 is CASGQSFGGELFF. CDR3 sequence (DNA): TGTGCCAGCGGACAGTCCTTCGGCGGGGAGCTGTTTTTT. This rearrangement joins TRBV6-1 to TRBJ2-2, with a weak D call TRBD1 (6 bases). Germline CDR1 is MNHNS and CDR2 is SASEGT. CDR3 length equals 13 residues. V lost 8 bases and J 7 bases, leaving 14 bases between the germline ends.

The rearrangement uses TRBV25-1 and TRBJ2-5; TRBD1 might be the D (6 bases). The CDR3 is made up of 17 amino acids. Germline-derived CDR1 and CDR2 are MGHDK and SYGVNS. V was cut by 0 bases and J by 4 bases, with 18 bases left in between. CDR3 sequence reads: CASSEYRGREFSETQYF. For the CDR3, the DNA is TGTGCCAGCAGTGAATACAGGGGCAGGGAATTTTCAGAGACCCAGTACTTC.

The genes are TRBV12-5 and TRBJ2-2, with TRBD1 matching over 7 bases. In germline, CDR1 is LGHNT, CDR2 FRNRAP. V shed 7 bases, J shed 1 base, and the junction held 6 bases outside the gene matches. The CDR3 length is 15 residues. The CDR3 coding sequence is TGTGCTAGTGTACTAAACAGGGGGAACACCGGGGAGCTGTTTTTT. Amino acids: CASVLNRGNTGELFF.

The chain recombines TRBV6-6 with TRBJ2-5; 8 bases agree with TRBD2. The CDR3 is 13 residues long. V shed 7 bases and J 5 bases; nucleotides not matched to a gene: 6. Germline V lookup: CDR1 MNHNY, CDR2 SVGAGI (reference sequence). CDR3 loop: CASNGRAQETQYF. CDR3 in DNA: TGTGCCAGCAACGGGAGGGCCCAGGAGACCCAGTACTTC.

The CDR3 DNA reads as TGTGCCAGCAGTCAACCCCGGACAGAGGGGATCTGGGACACTGAAGCTTTCTTT. Its translation is CASSQPRTEGIWDTEAFF. The chain has TRBV7-8 and TRBJ1-1; tentative D call: TRBD1 (6 bases). With 6 bases removed from V and 3 bases from J, the gap between germline ends came to 26 bases. This CDR3 spans 18 amino acids. Germline CDR1 SGHVS, CDR2 FQNEAQ.

This chain links TRBV6-6 with TRBJ1-2, with D possibly matching TRBD1 (5 bases). Deletions cut 6 bases from V and 4 bases from J, with 12 bases between. Germline assignment: CDR1 MNHNY and CDR2 SVGAGI (reference sequence). This CDR3 comprises 13 residues. In nucleotides, the CDR3 is TGTGCCAGCAGGATGACAGACCGCTATGGCTACACCTTC. It is translated as CASRMTDRYGYTF.

V gene TRBV7-9 combines with J gene TRBJ2-7, with TRBD2 as a possible D gene (6 bases). Per germline, CDR1 SEHNR and CDR2 FQNEAQ (reference sequence). The V gene lost 3 bases and the J gene lost 0 bases, with 12 bases spanning the gap. The CDR3 sequence is 15 residues long. CDR3 region: CASSFAGRFSYEQYF. DNA for the CDR3: TGTGCCAGCAGCTTTGCGGGACGTTTCTCCTACGAGCAGTACTTC.

V is TRBV27 and J is TRBJ2-5; 8 bases map to TRBD2. The length of the CDR3 is 14 residues. The germline V gene has CDR1 MNHEY and CDR2 SMNVEV (reference sequence). The V segment lost 3 bases and the J segment 4 bases; nucleotides outside the gene matches: 4. This CDR3 reads CASSFAGTRETQYF. The CDR3 DNA reads TGTGCCAGCAGTTTCGCCGGGACTAGAGAGACCCAGTACTTC.

V and J are TRBV27 and TRBJ2-7; 7 bases agree with TRBD2. The V segment lost 6 bases and the J segment 4 bases; nucleotides outside the gene matches: 6. The CDR3 is 13 residues long. CDR1 and CDR2 (germline): MNHEY, SMNVEV (reference sequence). In DNA, the CDR3 is TGTGCCAGCAGGCCGGGACTAAATTACGAGCAGTACTTC. Encoded protein: CASRPGLNYEQYF.

The V and J genes are TRBV5-1 and TRBJ2-7; D is unclear. Germline V gene data show CDR1 as SGHRS and CDR2 as YFSETQ. This CDR3 has 14 residues. Trimming stripped 4 bases from V and 5 bases from J, with 16 bases between. CDR3 sequence: CASSAHGGPDEQYF. The CDR3 DNA reads as TGCGCCAGCAGCGCCCACGGCGGTCCAGACGAGCAGTACTTC.

The chain uses TRBV7-6 and TRBJ1-3, with D perhaps TRBD1 (5 bases). Germline V gene sequence: CDR1 SGHVS, CDR2 FNYEAQ. The CDR3 is 12 residues long. The V end lost 8 bases, the J end lost 0 bases, and 5 bases lay between the germline ends. In nucleotides, the CDR3 is TGTGCCAGCGGGGCCTCTGGAAACACCATATATTTT. Its protein product is CASGASGNTIYF.

CDR3 coding DNA: TGCGCCAGCAGCTTGGGCTCGACTGCAACTAATGAAAAACTGTTTTTT. Protein: CASSLGSTATNEKLFF. The V call is TRBV5-1, the J call TRBJ1-4; D is uncertain. This CDR3 is built from 16 residues. In germline, CDR1 is SGHRS, CDR2 YFSETQ. The V and J ends lost 0 bases and 0 bases respectively, with 9 bases between them. Full variable domain (remainder filled in from reference TRBV5-1 and TRBJ1-4): KAGVTQTPRYLIKTRGQQVTLSCSPISGHRSVSWYQQTPGQGLQFLFEYFSETQRNKGNFPGRFSGRQFSNSRSEMNVSTLELGDSALYLCASSLGSTATNEKLFFGSGTQLSVL.

The rearrangement joins TRBV11-3 to TRBJ1-6; the D gene is possibly TRBD1 (6 bases). This CDR3 spans 15 amino acids. CDR1 and CDR2 from the germline V gene are SGHNT and YENEEA. V lost 4 bases, J lost 8 bases, and 15 bases lay in between. The CDR3 loop is CASSSRGALDSPLHF. The CDR3 region has the DNA TGTGCCAGCAGCTCTCGGGGGGCCTTGGATTCACCCCTCCACTTT.

Remarks on this clone: One end of the junction does not line up with germline, which may come from a read error. This chain joins TRBV29-1 and TRBJ2-3; unclear D gene. Germline V gives CDR1 SQVTM, CDR2 ANQGSEA. The CDR3 is 13 residues long. The CDR3: CSVFGRGTDTQYF. CDR3 coding DNA: TGCAGCGTTTTCGGCCGCGGCACGGATACGCAGTATTTT.

V usage is TRBV27 and J usage is TRBJ2-7; 7 bases agree with TRBD2. This CDR3 contains 14 residues. Germline CDR1 and CDR2: MNHEY and SMNVEV (reference sequence). Trimming at V came to 6 bases and at J to 4 bases, leaving 9 bases not matched to a gene. The CDR3 nucleotides are TGTGCCAGCAGGAGTTATCGGGGGGAATACGAGCAGTACTTC. This encodes CASRSYRGEYEQYF.

The CDR3 loop is CASSVTGTTEQFF. Here the CDR3 DNA reads TGTGCCAGCAGTGTGACAGGCACAACTGAGCAGTTCTTC. The chain has TRBV25-1 and TRBJ2-1; D is possibly TRBD1 (6 bases). Germline CDR1 reads MGHDK; CDR2 reads SYGVNS. Trimming took off 4 bases at V and 9 bases at J, with 13 bases between the two ends. The CDR3 length is 13 residues.

This clone was observed once. The chain employs TRBV19 and TRBJ2-5, with D possibly matching TRBD1 (5 bases). The CDR3 sequence is 15 residues long. Trimming left V 5 bases short and J 2 bases short, with 15 bases between. Germline V gene data show CDR1 as LNHDA and CDR2 as SQIVND (reference sequence). The CDR3 loop is CASSFGAAGQETQYF. The CDR3 bases are TGTGCCAGTAGTTTCGGTGCGGCAGGGCAAGAGACCCAGTACTTC.

This rearrangement joins TRBV7-8 to TRBJ2-1; 8 bases are shared with TRBD2. V lost 5 bases to trimming and J lost 0 bases; unmatched junction nucleotides: 12. The germline gives CDR1 SGHVS, CDR2 FQNEAQ. The length of the CDR3 is 18 residues. CDR3 in DNA: TGTGCCAGCAGCCCAGTGGGAGTAGCGGGGACCTCCTACAATGAGCAGTTCTTC. Amino acids: CASSPVGVAGTSYNEQFF.

V and J are TRBV14 and TRBJ2-2; 8 bases are a match to TRBD2. CDR1 and CDR2 from the germline V gene are SGHDN and FVKESK. The length of the CDR3 is 15 residues. V shed 0 bases, J shed 5 bases, and the junction held 2 bases outside the gene matches. The CDR3 DNA sequence: TGTGCCAGCAGCCAAGAGAGCGGGAGAACCGGGGAGCTGTTTTTT. Translating it yields CASSQESGRTGELFF.

CDR3 nucleotides: TGTGCCAGCAGCTCGGACACATTCTCTGGAAACACCATATATTTT. The encoded protein is CASSSDTFSGNTIYF. The rearrangement joins TRBV7-9 to TRBJ1-3; a possible D gene is TRBD1 (5 bases). V lost 4 bases to trimming and J lost 0 bases, with 10 bases between them. This CDR3 comprises 15 residues. Germline V gene lookup returns CDR1 SEHNR and CDR2 FQNEAQ (reference sequence).

This clone was seen just once. This chain connects TRBV6-1 to TRBJ2-2; D might be TRBD2 (5 bases). The V gene's germline CDR1 is MNHNS and CDR2 SASEGT. The CDR3 is made up of 15 amino acids. V was pared by 6 bases and J by 2 bases, with 13 bases between. The CDR3 bases are TGTGCCAGCAGAGTTTATACTAGTAACACCGGGGAGCTGTTTTTT. It is translated as CASRVYTSNTGELFF.

The rearrangement joins TRBV6-1 to TRBJ2-3, with 11 bases aligning to TRBD1. With V trimmed by 9 bases and J by 4 bases, 6 bases remained unmatched. This CDR3 spans 14 amino acids. The germline CDR1 and CDR2 sequences are MNHNS and SASEGT. The CDR3 is CASQDRGPPDTQYF. The CDR3 DNA sequence: TGTGCCAGTCAGGACAGGGGGCCCCCAGATACGCAGTATTTT.

This clone was detected only a few times. The chain uses TRBV10-3 and TRBJ2-7; D possibly corresponds to TRBD1 (5 bases). Germline V gives CDR1 ENHRY, CDR2 SYGVKD. V lost 11 bases and J 5 bases, leaving 19 bases between the germline ends. This CDR3 comprises 13 residues. DNA for the CDR3: TGTGCCTCGCGAGGTGATGACAGAGACGAGCAGTACTTC. This encodes CASRGDDRDEQYF.

The chain employs TRBV6-6 and TRBJ2-7; unclear D gene. Trimming took off 6 bases at V and 3 bases at J, with 15 bases between the two ends. Looked up from germline, CDR1 is MNHNY and CDR2 is SVGAGI (reference sequence). The length of the CDR3 is 14 residues. The CDR3 reads CASRVNRQHYEQYF. CDR3 bases: TGTGCCAGCAGGGTCAACAGACAACACTACGAGCAGTACTTC.

The chain couples TRBV30 to TRBJ1-1; TRBD1 matches at 7 bases. V was clipped by 1 base and J by 8 bases; unmatched bases: 7. This CDR3 spans 13 amino acids. Germline CDR1 reads GTSNPN; CDR2 reads SVGIG (reference sequence). CDR3 in amino acids: CAWSANWDREAFF. CDR3 bases: TGTGCCTGGAGTGCGAACTGGGACAGAGAAGCTTTCTTT.

The chain links TRBV9 to TRBJ2-6; 14 bases are a match to TRBD2. CDR3 length equals 17 residues. Germline V CDR1 and CDR2: SGDLS, YYNGEE. J lost 2 bases, V lost 3 bases, and 1 base had no gene match. The CDR3 nucleotides are TGTGCCAGCAGCGAGGGACTAGCGGGAGCTGGGGCCAACGTCCTGACTTTC. Translated, it gives CASSEGLAGAGANVLTF.

The chain has TRBV30 and TRBJ1-3, with unresolved D. CDR1 is GTSNPN and CDR2 is SVGIG in the germline V gene (reference sequence). The CDR3 runs 13 residues. V gave up 0 bases and J gave up 0 bases, with 3 bases separating them. The CDR3, as DNA: TGTGCCTGGAGTGTACTCTCTGGAAACACCATATATTTT. As protein: CAWSVLSGNTIYF. The whole variable domain, remainder taken from reference TRBV30 and TRBJ1-3, is SQTIHQWPATLVQPVGSPLSLECTVEGTSNPNLYWYRQAAGRGLQLLFYSVGIGQISSEVPQNLSASRPQDRQFILSSKKLLLSDSGFYLCAWSVLSGNTIYFGEGSWLTVV.